The next 27 T cell receptor beta chains were all read from a single sample in a study of cytomegalovirus exposure and HLA in healthy donors. Clones were read by immunoSEQ multiplex PCR, and TCRdb kept only the in-frame ones, dropping some. The data hold a few hundred thousand clones, with about 90% observed a single time. Sequenced: PBMCs. These receptors were taken from a woman aged 18-35 years in good health and CMV-seronegative.

CDR3 in DNA: TGTGCCAGTAGTCCGGCGGGGGACAGGGGGTTCTTC. Protein sequence: CASSPAGDRGFF. The V and J genes are TRBV19 and TRBJ2-1; 10 positions agree with TRBD1. V dropped 5 bases and J dropped 15; count of bases not matched to a gene: 7. Germline V lookup: CDR1 LNHDA, CDR2 SQIVND (reference sequence). This CDR3 has 12 residues. The variable domain in full, with the rest retrieved from reference TRBV19 and TRBJ2-1, is DGGITQSPKYLFRKEGQNVTLSCEQNLNHDAMYWYRQDPGQGLRLIYYSQIVNDFQKGDIAEGYSVSREKKESFPLTVTSAQKNPTAFYLCASSPAGDRGFFGPGTRLTVL.

Comments on this clone: The junction differs from germline at one of its ends, possibly a read error. The V call is TRBV7-7, the J call TRBJ2-5, with D possibly matching TRBD1 (5 bases). CDR1 and CDR2 (germline): SSHAT, FNYEAQ (reference sequence). The CDR3 totals 14 residues. Written as DNA, the CDR3 is TGTGCTAGCAGCTTAGGCCCAGGGTTTGAGACCCAGTACTTC. Its protein product is CASSLGPGFETQYF.

The rearrangement links TRBV7-9 to TRBJ1-4; 7 bases are shared with TRBD1. J gave up 8 bases and V 3 bases, and 6 bases lay outside the gene matches. CDR1 and CDR2 (germline): SEHNR, FQNEAQ (reference sequence). The CDR3 is 14 amino acids. The CDR3 loop reads CASSLTGRNEKLFF. The CDR3 bases are TGTGCCAGCAGCTTGACAGGGAGGAACGAAAAACTGTTTTTT.

V gene TRBV9 combines with J gene TRBJ2-1; D is perhaps TRBD1 (5 bases). Germline lookup yields CDR1 SGDLS and CDR2 YYNGEE. This CDR3 spans 13 amino acids. Trimming removed 0 bases at V and 10 bases at J, with 11 bases between. The chain's CDR3 is CASSVEGLVEQFF. The CDR3 nucleotides read TGTGCCAGCAGCGTAGAGGGGCTAGTGGAGCAGTTCTTC.

The chain joins TRBV2 to TRBJ1-1, with TRBD1 identical over 10 bases. From germline, CDR1 is SNHLY and CDR2 FYNNEI. V was clipped by 6 bases and J by 3 bases; unmatched bases: 4. The CDR3 covers 14 residues. CDR3: CASRGQGLDTEAFF. The CDR3 DNA reads TGTGCCAGCAGGGGACAGGGGTTAGACACTGAAGCTTTCTTT.

There are a few counts of this clone. In nucleotides, the CDR3 is TGTGCCAGCAGTTTATGGGGCCAGCCCCAGCATTTT. It is translated as CASSLWGQPQHF. The chain uses TRBV28 and TRBJ1-5; D uncertain. V dropped 0 bases and J dropped 7 bases, with 4 bases sitting between them. Germline V CDR1 and CDR2: MDHEN, SYDVKM. This CDR3 region has 12 residues.

The chain combines TRBV5-4 with TRBJ1-1, with D hard to call. The V gene's germline CDR1 is SGHNT and CDR2 YYREEE (reference sequence). Trimming shortened V by 3 bases and J by 2 bases, and 11 bases separated the two germline ends. The CDR3 has 14 amino acids. DNA for the CDR3: TGTGCCAGCAGCTACCTCGACACCAACACTGAAGCTTTCTTT. Translating gives CASSYLDTNTEAFF.

The CDR3 here is CASSLNEGSVRYEQYF. CDR3 nucleotides: TGTGCCAGCAGCTTAAATGAGGGAAGTGTGAGGTACGAGCAGTACTTC. V is TRBV7-9 and J is TRBJ2-7; weak D call: TRBD2 (5 bases). This CDR3 comprises 16 residues. Germline-derived CDR1 and CDR2 are SEHNR and FQNEAQ (reference sequence). The V and J ends lost 2 bases and 4 bases respectively, with 18 bases between them.

The chain has TRBV2 and TRBJ2-1; possibly TRBD1 for D (6 bases). CDR1 and CDR2 (germline): SNHLY, FYNNEI. Trimming took off 4 bases at V and 7 bases at J, with 14 bases between the two ends. This CDR3 spans 14 amino acids. The CDR3 DNA follows: TGTGCCAGCAGTGGGGGGCAGGGCCAAAATGAGCAGTTCTTC. Translating gives CASSGGQGQNEQFF.

The chain combines TRBV11-2 with TRBJ2-1, with TRBD2 matching 7 bases. The CDR3 extends over 14 amino acids. Per germline, CDR1 SGHAT and CDR2 FQNNGV. The V and J ends lost 0 bases and 9 bases, in that order; junction bases with no gene match: 5. The CDR3 reads CASSLEGRAGEQFF. The CDR3 DNA sequence: TGTGCCAGCAGCTTAGAAGGGAGGGCGGGTGAGCAGTTCTTC.

This clone was recorded only once. V is TRBV5-1 and J is TRBJ2-3, with D uncertain. CDR3 length: 16 amino acids. V was trimmed by 2 bases and J by 1 base, leaving 14 bases between them. CDR1 and CDR2 from the germline V gene are SGHRS and YFSETQ. CDR3 region: CASSFTSGFRTDTQYF. Written as DNA, the CDR3 is TGCGCCAGCAGCTTTACCTCCGGGTTCCGCACAGATACGCAGTATTTT.

This chain uses TRBV10-3 with TRBJ2-7, with 12 bases lining up with TRBD1. The CDR3 loop spans 14 amino acids. The ends lost 4 bases at V and 7 bases at J; junction bases unmatched: 5. The germline gives CDR1 ENHRY, CDR2 SYGVKD. CDR3 in amino acids: CAISVGQGALEQYF. DNA of the CDR3: TGTGCCATCAGTGTGGGACAGGGGGCGCTTGAGCAGTACTTC.

The J gene is TRBJ2-1, the V gene TRBV27, with TRBD2 identical over 8 bases. The V segment lost 2 bases and the J segment 5 bases; nucleotides outside the gene matches: 5. Germline V gives CDR1 MNHEY, CDR2 SMNVEV (reference sequence). This CDR3 spans 15 amino acids. The CDR3 nucleotides are TGTGCCAGCAGTTTAGGGGGCGGGGGGCACAATGAGCAGTTCTTC. Its protein product is CASSLGGGGHNEQFF.

The chain has TRBV9 and TRBJ2-5, with D tentatively TRBD2 (5 bases). This CDR3 is 14 amino acids long. Looked up from germline, CDR1 is SGDLS and CDR2 is YYNGEE. Trimming removed 4 bases at V and 5 bases at J, with 15 bases between. CDR3 DNA sequence: TGTGCCAGCAGCCGCACCGGGGTCGGGGAGACCCAGTACTTC. It translates to CASSRTGVGETQYF.

This clone appeared many times. V gene TRBV19 combines with J gene TRBJ2-7, with TRBD2 as a possible D gene (6 bases). The V gene lost 3 bases and the J gene lost 7 bases, with 10 bases spanning the gap. Germline V CDR1 and CDR2: LNHDA, SQIVND (reference sequence). The CDR3 contains 12 residues. CDR3 bases: TGTGCCAGTAGTATCGGGGCGGGGGAGCAGTACTTC. Translated: CASSIGAGEQYF.

The J gene is TRBJ2-1, the V gene TRBV2; TRBD1 might be the D (6 bases). Looked up from germline, CDR1 is SNHLY and CDR2 is FYNNEI. V lost 6 bases and J 6 bases, leaving 15 bases between the germline ends. The CDR3 consists of 14 residues. The CDR3 is CASSRQVTTNEQFF. In DNA form, the CDR3 reads TGTGCCAGCAGCCGACAGGTTACTACCAATGAGCAGTTCTTC.

The chain links TRBV4-3 to TRBJ1-1; D not certain. Looked up from germline, CDR1 is LGHNA and CDR2 is YSLEER. This CDR3 is built from 15 residues. Between the trimmed V and J ends, which lost 4 bases and 1 base, there was a span of 13 bases. The CDR3 nucleotides are TGCGCCAGCAGCCGCAGCCTTACAGAGAACACTGAAGCTTTCTTT. Translation gives CASSRSLTENTEAFF.

The chain couples TRBV29-1 to TRBJ2-2; D might be TRBD1 (5 bases). The CDR3 runs 14 residues. CDR1 and CDR2 (germline): SQVTM, ANQGSEA. Trimming shortened V by 2 bases and J by 6 bases, and 13 bases separated the two germline ends. The CDR3 nucleotides are TGCAGCGTTGAATGGGGCGCGGTAGCCGGGGAGCTGTTTTTT. Its translation: CSVEWGAVAGELFF.

The chain joins TRBV18 to TRBJ1-3; D gene ambiguous. Trimming removed 6 bases at V and 2 bases at J, with 20 bases between. CDR1 and CDR2 from the germline V gene are KGHSH and LQKENI. CDR3 size: 17 residues. The CDR3 DNA follows: TGTGCCAGCTCGAAGGAGGGAGGTGGCCATACTGGAAACACCATATATTTT. Protein sequence: CASSKEGGGHTGNTIYF.

The chain links TRBV9 to TRBJ2-2, with D maybe TRBD1 (5 bases). The CDR3 is made up of 14 amino acids. The germline V gene has CDR1 SGDLS and CDR2 YYNGEE. The V and J ends lost 4 bases and 4 bases respectively, with 11 bases between them. In DNA, the CDR3 is TGTGCCAGCAGCTCTCAGGGTATCACCGGGGAGCTGTTTTTT. Translating it yields CASSSQGITGELFF.

V and J are TRBV27 and TRBJ2-3; 10 bases line up with TRBD2. With 3 bases clipped from V and 6 bases from J, the junction kept 3 bases outside the gene matches. Germline V CDR1 and CDR2: MNHEY, SMNVEV (reference sequence). The CDR3 is 14 amino acids. The CDR3 loop is CASSFSGGPDTQYF. The CDR3, as DNA: TGTGCCAGCAGTTTTAGCGGGGGGCCGGATACGCAGTATTTT.

The chain combines TRBV2 with TRBJ2-5, with D tentatively TRBD2 (6 bases). Germline V gene data show CDR1 as SNHLY and CDR2 as FYNNEI. Trimming removed 1 base at V and 11 bases at J, with 11 bases between. The CDR3 contains 12 residues. CDR3 protein: CASSEGRADQYF. The DNA of the CDR3 is TGTGCCAGCAGTGAAGGGAGGGCTGATCAGTACTTC.

This chain connects TRBV4-1 to TRBJ1-5, with a tentative D call TRBD1 (5 bases). The CDR3 contains 15 residues. The V end was cut by 4 bases, the J end by 6 bases, with 16 bases between. Germline V gene data show CDR1 as MGHRA and CDR2 as YSYEKL. In DNA, the CDR3 is TGCGCCAGCAGCCGAACGCAGGGCTGGCTTCAGCCCCAGCATTTT. Translating it yields CASSRTQGWLQPQHF.

The chain links TRBV27 to TRBJ2-5; 9 positions agree with TRBD2. The CDR3 is 17 amino acids. V shed 10 bases, J shed 2 bases, and the junction held 17 bases outside the gene matches. Germline CDR1 is MNHEY and CDR2 is SMNVEV (reference sequence). CDR3 loop: CATPWGGGGALQETQYF. The CDR3 nucleotides are TGTGCCACCCCTTGGGGTGGCGGGGGGGCTTTACAAGAGACCCAGTACTTC.

The V gene is TRBV19, the J gene TRBJ1-1, with D possibly TRBD1 on 5 matching bases. Germline CDR1 reads LNHDA; CDR2 reads SQIVND (reference sequence). The CDR3 runs to 13 residues. V lost 2 bases and J lost 3, with 7 bases in between. DNA of the CDR3: TGTGCCAGTAGTATAAGGGGCGACACTGAAGCTTTCTTT. Translating it yields CASSIRGDTEAFF.

V is TRBV5-6 and J is TRBJ1-1, with 8 bases aligning to TRBD1. V lost 0 bases and J lost 6; bases outside the gene matches: 7. The CDR3 is made up of 15 amino acids. Looked up from germline, CDR1 is SGHDT and CDR2 is YYEEEE. CDR3 loop: CASSLEGTGYSEAFF. The CDR3 DNA reads TGTGCCAGCAGCTTGGAAGGGACAGGATATTCTGAAGCTTTCTTT. The full variable domain, with the rest looked up from reference TRBV5-6 and TRBJ1-1, is DAGVTQSPTHLIKTRGQQVTLRCSPKSGHDTVSWYQQALGQGPQFIFQYYEEEERQRGNFPDRFSGHQFPNYSSELNVNALLLGDSALYLCASSLEGTGYSEAFFGQGTRLTVV.

This clone appeared once. V usage is TRBV28 and J usage is TRBJ2-1; 10 bases are a match to TRBD2. This CDR3 spans 15 amino acids. Germline V lookup: CDR1 MDHEN, CDR2 SYDVKM. Losses at the gene ends were 7 bases for V and 7 bases for J; bases not matched to a gene: 10. CDR3 nucleotide sequence: TGTGCCAGCACCCAACTCAGCGGGGGGGCGAATGAGCAGTTCTTC. Its protein is CASTQLSGGANEQFF.